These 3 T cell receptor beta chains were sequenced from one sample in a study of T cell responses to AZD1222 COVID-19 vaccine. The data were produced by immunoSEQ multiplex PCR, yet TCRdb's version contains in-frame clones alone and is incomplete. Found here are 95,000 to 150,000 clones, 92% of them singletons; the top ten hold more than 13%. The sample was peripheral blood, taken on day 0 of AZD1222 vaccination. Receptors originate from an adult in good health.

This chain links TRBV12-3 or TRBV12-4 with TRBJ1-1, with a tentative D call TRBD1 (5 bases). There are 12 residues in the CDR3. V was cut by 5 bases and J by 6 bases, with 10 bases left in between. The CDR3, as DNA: TGTGCCAGCAGTCCCTGGGGGGCTGAAGCTTTCTTT. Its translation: CASSPWGAEAFF.

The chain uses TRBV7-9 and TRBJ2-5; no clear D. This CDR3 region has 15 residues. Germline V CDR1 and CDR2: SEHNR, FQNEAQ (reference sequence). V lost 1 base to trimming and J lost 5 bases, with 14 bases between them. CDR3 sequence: CASSLVAGQWETQYF. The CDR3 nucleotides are TGTGCCAGCAGCTTAGTGGCAGGCCAGTGGGAGACCCAGTACTTC.

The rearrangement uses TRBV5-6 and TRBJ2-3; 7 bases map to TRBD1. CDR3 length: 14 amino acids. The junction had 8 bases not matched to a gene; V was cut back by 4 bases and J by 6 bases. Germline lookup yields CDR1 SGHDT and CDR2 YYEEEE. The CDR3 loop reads CASSERGPGDTQYF. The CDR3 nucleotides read TGTGCCAGCAGCGAAAGGGGGCCCGGCGATACGCAGTATTTT.